The 6 T cell receptor beta chains below come from one sample, sequenced in a study of T cells in Graves' hyperthyroidism and ophthalmopathy. Amplified TCR beta CDR3 regions came from RNA transcripts. The primer set for the first-round RT-PCR of the TCR CDR3 was HTBI. TCRdb redid the calling of the multiplex PCR reads with MiXCR, one entry per CDR3 protein. The sample holds under 450,000 distinct CDR3 sequences; roughly 13% are singletons and the top ten take about 20%. The source material was blood. Receptors were obtained from a man aged 25-45 years with Graves' hyperthyroidism that later progressed to Graves' ophthalmopathy.

This clonotype was counted only a few times. The chain recombines TRBV18 with TRBJ2-4, with D tentatively TRBD2 (7 bases). The CDR3 loop spans 13 amino acids. From germline, CDR1 is KGHSH and CDR2 LQKENI. V lost 0 bases and J lost 8, with 8 bases in between. The CDR3 reads CASSPPGGHIQYF. CDR3 DNA sequence: TGTGCCAGCTCACCACCGGGGGGGCACATTCAGTACTTC.

This clonotype was seen more than once but under ten times. The chain uses TRBV11-2 and TRBJ2-1, with D possibly TRBD1 on 5 matching bases. This CDR3 is built from 13 residues. Per germline, CDR1 SGHAT and CDR2 FQNNGV. Between the trimmed V and J ends, which lost 8 bases and 1 base, there was a span of 9 bases. CDR3 protein: CASEQVSYNEQFF. For the CDR3, the DNA is TGTGCCAGCGAACAGGTTTCCTACAATGAGCAGTTCTTC. Variable domain in full (rest from reference TRBV11-2 and TRBJ2-1): EAGVAQSPRYKIIEKRQSVAFWCNPISGHATLYWYQQILGQGPKLLIQFQNNGVVDDSQLPKDRFSAERLKGVDSTLKIQPAKLEDSAVYLCASEQVSYNEQFFGPGTRLTVL.

This clonotype was observed at least ten times. The CDR3 DNA reads as TGTGCCAGCAGTGAAGCTGTGGGTTATACGCAGTATTTT. This gives the protein CASSEAVGYTQYF. V and J are TRBV6-1 and TRBJ2-3; D is undetermined. This CDR3 has 13 residues. V was shortened by 0 bases and J by 7 bases, with 8 bases between the two germline ends. Germline CDR1 and CDR2: MNHNS and SASEGT.

This CDR3 is CASSAVRQGRGYGYTF. In DNA form, the CDR3 reads TGTGCCAGCAGTGCAGTCCGACAGGGGCGAGGCTATGGCTACACCTTC. The chain combines TRBV2 with TRBJ1-2; 8 positions agree with TRBD1. The CDR3 extends over 16 amino acids. Trimming cost V 4 bases and J 4 bases; bases outside gene matches: 11. The V gene's germline CDR1 is SNHLY and CDR2 FYNNEI.

This clonotype was seen ten or more times. V usage is TRBV30 and J usage is TRBJ1-2; D is unclear. V was shortened by 2 bases and J by 4 bases, with 14 bases between the two germline ends. Germline V CDR1 and CDR2: GTSNPN, SVGIG (reference sequence). The length of the CDR3 is 14 residues. DNA of the CDR3: TGTGCCTGGAGTCCCCGGACCTTTGGCTATGGCTACACCTTC. It codes for CAWSPRTFGYGYTF.

This rearrangement joins TRBV13 to TRBJ2-6; the match to TRBD1 covers 10 bases. The CDR3 consists of 17 residues. After removal of 4 bases from V and 0 bases from J, the junction contained 3 bases not matched to a gene. CDR1 is PRHDT and CDR2 is FYEKMQ in the germline V gene (reference sequence). For the CDR3, the DNA is TGTGCCAGCAGCTCCGGGACAGGGGTCTCTGGGGCCAACGTCCTGACTTTC. Translating gives CASSSGTGVSGANVLTF.